This T cell receptor beta chain was recovered during a study of cytomegalovirus exposure and HLA in healthy donors (dated by TCRdb to about 2017). A note on the overall study: An earlier analysis of about 530 of the donors reported about 300 Gb of sequence data and 117 million unique TCR beta sequences obtained from around 190 million T cells. Of the roughly 410 genotyped donors, approximately 81% were placed in the genetic ancestry cluster associated with self-reported Caucasian donors. An early release that covered more than 550 HLA-typed donors contained 300 to 350 gigabases of sequencing data and tens of millions of unique TCR sequences. The study profiled the T cell repertoires of hundreds of subjects by immunosequencing and related them to cytomegalovirus serostatus. Among some 400 genotyped donors of the cohort, an average of approximately 250,000 unique TCR beta nucleotide sequences were sequenced per donor, about a sixth of them non-productive. HLA typing covered class I and class II loci at four-digit resolution. Every discovery cohort repertoire had been produced on one sequencing platform. To predict cytomegalovirus infection status, the study combined high-throughput TCR immunosequencing, statistical association of individual TCRs with disease status, and machine learning. The later analysis used no new phenotypic data to find candidate immune exposures, relying instead on TCR beta sequences and their occurrence across donors. The aim of the study was to test whether cataloging public T cell receptors could identify signatures of past pathogen exposure. Typing coverage varied by locus: roughly 629-640 donors for A, B, C, DRB1 and DQB1; roughly 560 for DQA1; some 610 for DPA1; approximately 470 for DPB1. A later analysis re-examined previously published TCR beta repertoires from roughly 720 donors and added high-resolution HLA genotyping to investigate patterns of TCR occurrence. A later genetic analysis took genome-wide SNP genotypes for about 65% of the 666 donors and used that subset as a discovery cohort. An earlier analysis of several hundred of the donors applied high-throughput TCR beta sequencing to assess whether each TCR beta V gene segment acted as functional or pseudogenic. In addition to the first cohort of 666 subjects, a separate validation cohort of approximately 120 different subjects was used. Four to six DR-DQ haplotypes were handled as single units for association and clustering, since linkage in the cohort was strong. Donor age, sex, ethnicity and CMV serostatus were compiled alongside the repertoire data. Study-wide conclusions, independent of this receptor: When HLA alleles, especially DR and DQ, strongly co-occurred, attributing TCR associations to individual alleles was difficult. The study listed 150 to 200 TCR beta chains as associated with cytomegalovirus. The classifier was reported to diagnose cytomegalovirus status with high specificity and sensitivity in both the original cohort and the validation cohort. According to the authors, the approach could potentially be generalized to other disease states and immunological phenotypes. A later analysis associated 15,000 to 20,000 TCR beta sequences with specific HLA alleles at a false discovery rate of 0.05. A cluster of highly shared sequence variants was judged likely to be a technical artifact of the sequencing pipeline. In a later analysis, most CMV-associated TCR beta chains were found to appear HLA-restricted, with HLA associations seemingly driven largely by CMV exposure. An earlier analysis of approximately 540 of the donors showed that most TCR beta V segments appeared in productive rearrangements either about 90% or about 30% of the time, which broadly matched IMGT annotations. Because HLA typing was missing for some donors at each locus, association tests included only the typed subset. A further reported finding was that TCR beta sequences accurately predicted the HLA-A and HLA-B alleles for most subjects in the first cohort. Some IMGT-functional V segments, including TRBV6-2 and TRBV6-3, could not be distinguished by the 87-base-pair reads and were therefore excluded. The cohort was sequenced for TCR beta chains only, and without alpha or paired-chain data the features that could be detected were limited. Correlated functional status among segregating V segments might reflect linkage disequilibrium, but an unknown experimental factor could not be ruled out. According to a later analysis, TCR association rates differed among HLA loci, with DRB1 alleles showing the most associated TCRs and HLA-C alleles showing the fewest. Immune exposure information for the cohort was limited to CMV serostatus. Compared with the approximately 710-donor mean, donors in an Asian-associated ancestry cluster had fewer N-insertions in productive TCRs, according to a later genetic analysis. A few of the identified cytomegalovirus-associated TCR beta chains were confirmed in vitro to be specific for cytomegalovirus antigens. Because counts were too low, roughly 18 rarely observed V segments, including chromosome 9 orphons, were left out of the earlier analysis of several hundred of the donors. In a later analysis, several top co-occurrence clusters were reported to appear linked to parvovirus B19, influenza, CMV and Epstein-Barr virus. V-gene and J-gene trimming of TCR beta chains was associated with a missense DCLRE1C variant in a later genetic analysis, and the association was replicated in an independent cohort. In a later analysis, HLA-associated TCR beta chains were found to be more clonally expanded and to have lower generation probabilities than equally common non-associated chains. The presence/absence analyses assumed that sequencing depth was roughly uniform across donors, and that assumption may not be true. While some public TCRs were present in many individuals, most TCR sequences turned up only very rarely across donors.

The cohort consisted of some 730 healthy bone marrow donors. At the time of sampling, all cohort members were nominally healthy, though unrecorded immune exposures were likely present. The donor was CMV seronegative and was included in the group of several hundred seronegative cohort members. Each donor provided a peripheral blood sample, and peripheral blood mononuclear cells were used for TCR beta sequencing. The Qiagen DNeasy Blood Extraction Kit was used to extract genomic DNA from the blood cell samples. The CDR3, cysteine through phenylalanine, is 15 amino acids long. Only the CDR3 portion is preserved as DNA: 45 bases, with reading frame beginning at the first base. At the junction V is shortened by 1 base and J by 3 bases, with 13 bases in between. CDR1 and CDR2 are read off the germline V gene as SGHTA and FQGTGA. On this clone itself: There is no known antigen for this receptor. No base quality values were provided; no much bigger clone lies one nucleotide off.

Receptors were amplified or captured by the immunoSEQ multiplex PCR assay. For the multiplex PCR, a mixture combining 60 forward primers for TCR Vbeta segments and 13 reverse primers for TCR Jbeta segments was used. The CDR3 region of rearranged TCR beta genes was amplified from genomic DNA with a multiplex PCR assay. Amplified TCR beta libraries were sequenced as 87-base-pair reads on the Illumina HiSeq System. Turning to the authors' computational methods: A later analysis counted around 72 million unique TCR beta chains across the 690 or so repertoires, and 9.5 million to 11 million of these chains were shared by at least two donors. Raw reads were error-corrected and collapsed into unique sequences by a nearest-neighbor algorithm in which closely related sequences were merged to remove PCR and sequencing errors. V, D and J gene segments were assigned by aligning CDR3 sequences to IMGT reference sequences. For a sequence to be retained, a match of at least six nucleotides to both a V gene segment and a J gene segment was required. Rearrangements were called productive when the CDR3 lacked stop codons and stayed in frame with V and J; all others were non-productive. Following IMGT convention, CDR3 was defined as the stretch from the second conserved V-encoded cysteine to the conserved J-encoded phenylalanine. Sequences without an unambiguous match to a single V gene segment were excluded from the earlier analysis of almost 600 of the donors. In an earlier analysis of around 600 of the donors, V segments were called functional above 56.7% productive rearrangements and were called segregating when the between-donor standard deviation exceeded 5%. A statistical classification framework was built to diagnose cytomegalovirus status from the catalog of TCR beta chain sequences. In a later analysis, V and J genes were assigned by comparing TCR nucleotide sequences against IMGT/GENE-DB human TR gene sequences. In a later analysis, CDR3 sequences and most-parsimonious VDJ recombination scenarios were assigned using the TCRdist pipeline. In a later analysis, each TCR beta chain was defined by its CDR3 amino acid sequence together with its V-gene family, and reads without a unique V-gene family were excluded. A later analysis removed 600 or so highly shared, low-generation-probability nucleotide sequences to deal with suspected cross-contamination and a sequencing artifact. For each public chain, a later analysis derived a clonal expansion index from normalized ranks of inferred template counts within each repertoire. Generation probabilities in a later analysis came from a VDJ recombination model fitted to out-of-frame rearrangements, and those results were checked against IGoR. Hypergeometric tests were used in a later analysis to score TCR-TCR, TCR-HLA and TCR-CMV co-occurrence, with a repertoire-size bias correction applied to the TCR pairs. False discovery rates were estimated in a later analysis by permuting HLA or CMV assignments 20 times. In a later analysis, co-occurring TCRs were grouped using DBSCAN, and TCRdist sequence similarity was added for clustering within HLA-allele-positive subsets. Repertoires with fewer than 30,000 or more than 120,000 public chains, plus five repertoires with anomalous nucleotide sharing, were excluded from co-occurrence clustering. TCRdb provides this immuneACCESS table in a form limited to in-frame rearrangements. Some clones are lacking; in checked studies, under half of them reflect an unresolved V gene, and why the rest are absent is not known. From that table come the V and J calls and clone size; the DNA was used to work out D and trimming. The sample table contains about 130,000 clones; only one count was recorded for around 82% of them. The ten largest account for approximately 1.2% of the sample.

This receptor was taken from a female donor in good health and CMV-seronegative. This chain is built from TRBV7-3 and TRBJ2-7; TRBD2 is a weak D gene call, 7 bases matching. The specimen was PBMCs. The CDR3 amino acid sequence is: CASSLMIGGHYEQYF. The nucleotide sequence is TGTGCCAGCAGCTTAATGATCGGGGGGCACTACGAGCAGTACTTC.